The entry below describes one T cell receptor (beta chain). Its antigen target is currently unknown. Base qualities are missing; no much larger clone stands one base away. The library was built by means of the immunoSEQ multiplex PCR assay. The multiplex PCR relied on a mix of 60 forward primers for TCR Vbeta segments and 13 reverse primers for TCR Jbeta segments. The CDR3 region of rearranged TCR beta genes was amplified from genomic DNA with a multiplex PCR assay. The Illumina HiSeq System was used to sequence the amplified TCR beta libraries as 87-base-pair reads. The study's own analysis went as follows. A later analysis counted approximately 84 million unique TCR beta chains across the 690 or so repertoires, and around 9.9 million of these chains were shared by at least two donors. A nearest-neighbor algorithm error-corrected the raw reads and collapsed the reads into unique sequences, merging closely related sequences to remove PCR and sequencing errors. To assign V, D and J gene segments, CDR3 sequences were aligned to IMGT reference sequences. For a sequence to be retained, at least a six-nucleotide match to both a V gene segment and a J gene segment was required. Rearrangements were classified as productive when the CDR3 lacked stop codons and remained in frame with V and J, and all other rearrangements were classified as non-productive. CDR3 was defined by IMGT convention, running from the second conserved V-encoded cysteine to the conserved J-encoded phenylalanine. The earlier analysis of a few hundred of the donors excluded sequences that lacked an unambiguous match to a single V gene segment. In an earlier analysis of 500 to 750 of the donors, V segments were called functional above 56.7% productive rearrangements and were called segregating when the between-donor standard deviation exceeded 5%. A statistical classification framework was developed to diagnose cytomegalovirus status using the catalog of TCR beta chain sequences. In a later analysis, V and J genes were assigned by comparing TCR nucleotide sequences against IMGT/GENE-DB human TR gene sequences. The TCRdist pipeline was used in a later analysis to assign CDR3 sequences and most-parsimonious VDJ recombination scenarios. In a later analysis, each TCR beta chain was defined by its CDR3 amino acid sequence together with its V-gene family, and reads lacking a unique V-gene family were excluded. As a way to deal with suspected cross-contamination and a sequencing artifact, a later analysis dropped hundreds of nucleotide sequences that were highly shared and had low generation probability. In a later analysis, a clonal expansion index was calculated for each public chain from normalized within-repertoire ranks of inferred template counts. Generation probabilities in a later analysis came from a VDJ recombination model fitted to out-of-frame rearrangements, and those results were checked against IGoR. Hypergeometric tests were used in a later analysis to score TCR-TCR, TCR-HLA and TCR-CMV co-occurrence, with a repertoire-size bias correction applied to the TCR pairs. False discovery rates were estimated in a later analysis by permuting HLA or CMV assignments 20 times. A later analysis grouped co-occurring TCRs with DBSCAN, adding TCRdist sequence similarity when clustering within HLA-allele-positive subsets. Repertoires with fewer than 30,000 or more than 120,000 public chains were left out of co-occurrence clustering, as were about 5 repertoires with anomalous nucleotide sharing. TCRdb carries this immuneACCESS record with in-frame sequences only. Its versions omit some clonotypes, under half of them owing to an unresolved V gene in the studies checked, with the rest unexplained. That table supplies the V and J calls and clone size; D and trimming were determined from the DNA. For this sample the table gives 150,000 to 200,000 clones, of which about 86% were detected only once. Around 2.1% of the sample rests with the top ten.

The data are from a study of cytomegalovirus exposure and HLA in healthy donors (dated by TCRdb to 2016 to 2017). General notes on the study: According to an earlier analysis of a few hundred of the donors, roughly 180 million T cells yielded roughly 100 million unique TCR beta sequences and more than 250 Gb of sequence data. Genome-wide SNP genotypes for about 65% of the roughly 670 donors were used in a later genetic analysis, which treated that subset as a discovery cohort. In an earlier analysis of around 540 of the donors, high-throughput TCR beta sequencing was used to judge whether each TCR beta V gene segment behaved as functional or pseudogenic. In a later analysis, previously published TCR beta repertoires from roughly 710 donors were re-analyzed and high-resolution HLA genotyping was added so that TCR occurrence patterns could be studied. Donor age, sex, ethnicity and CMV serostatus were compiled together with the repertoire data. The study profiled the T cell repertoires of under 850 subjects by immunosequencing and related them to cytomegalovirus serostatus. Along with the approximately 600-subject first cohort, a separate validation cohort of roughly 110 different subjects was used. A few DR-DQ haplotypes were treated as single units for association and clustering because of strong linkage in the cohort. Of the 398 genotyped donors, roughly 80% fell in the genetic ancestry cluster associated with self-reported Caucasian donors. Among around 400 genotyped donors of the cohort, an average of approximately 240,000 unique TCR beta nucleotide sequences was sequenced per donor, of which about 19% were non-productive. The study aimed to test whether signatures of past pathogen exposure could be identified by cataloging public T cell receptors. Every repertoire in the discovery cohort had been generated on one and the same sequencing platform. An early release that covered fewer than 750 HLA-typed donors contained approximately 320 gigabases of sequencing data and roughly 84 million unique TCR sequences. In the later analysis, no new phenotypic data were used to find candidate immune exposures; instead, reliance was placed on TCR beta sequences and their occurrence across donors. Class I and class II HLA loci were covered by the typing at four-digit resolution. To predict cytomegalovirus infection status, the study brought together high-throughput TCR immunosequencing, statistical association of individual TCRs with disease status, and machine learning. The number of typed donors differed by locus: roughly 629-640 for A, B, C, DRB1 and DQB1; 500 to 550 for DQA1; 600 to 610 for DPA1; and about 450 for DPB1.

V trim: 2 bases; J trim: 1 base; unmatched bases: 4. The CDR3 measures 16 amino acids from cysteine to phenylalanine. The sequence is cut down to CDR3 DNA, 48 bases in frame from base 1. The germline V gene (reference sequence) provides CDR1 SEHNR and CDR2 FQNEAQ. The cohort consisted of hundreds of healthy bone marrow donors. All cohort members were sampled while nominally healthy, although unrecorded immune exposures were likely present. The donor tested CMV seropositive, placing the donor among the approximately 290 seropositive members of the cohort. Each donor provided a peripheral blood sample, and peripheral blood mononuclear cells were used for TCR beta sequencing. Genomic DNA extraction from the blood cell samples was performed with the Qiagen DNeasy Blood Extraction Kit. The research as a whole found: In a later genetic analysis, a missense DCLRE1C variant was associated with V-gene and J-gene trimming of TCR beta chains, and the association was replicated in an independent cohort. Because HLA typing was unavailable for some donors at each locus, only the typed subset was used in association tests. A later genetic analysis reported fewer N-insertions in productive TCRs among donors in an Asian-associated ancestry cluster than the 666-donor mean. In an earlier analysis of roughly 560 of the donors, most TCR beta V segments were observed in productive rearrangements about 87% or about 30% of the time, broadly matching IMGT annotations. Compared with equally common non-associated chains, HLA-associated TCR beta chains in a later analysis were more clonally expanded and had lower generation probabilities. The authors suggested that the approach could potentially be generalized to other disease states and immunological phenotypes. In a later analysis, the rate of TCR association differed among HLA loci, with DRB1 alleles having the most associated TCRs and HLA-C alleles having the fewest. A further reported finding was that TCR beta sequences accurately predicted the HLA-A and HLA-B alleles for most subjects in the first cohort. A later analysis associated around 16,000 TCR beta sequences with specific HLA alleles at a false discovery rate of 0.05. About 17 rarely observed V segments, including chromosome 9 orphons, were excluded from the earlier analysis of a few hundred of the donors because counts were too low. A cluster of highly shared sequence variants was judged likely to be a technical artifact of the sequencing pipeline. The classifier was reported to diagnose cytomegalovirus status with high specificity and sensitivity in both the original and validation cohorts. Sequencing depth was assumed to be roughly uniform across donors in the presence/absence analyses, though that assumption may not hold. Linkage disequilibrium might explain the correlated functional status among segregating V segments, but an unknown experimental factor could not be excluded. The study listed 150 to 200 TCR beta chains as associated with cytomegalovirus. Assigning TCR associations to individual alleles was difficult when HLA alleles, especially DR and DQ, strongly co-occurred. For the cohort, immune exposure information was limited to CMV serostatus. Only TCR beta chains were sequenced in this cohort, and the absence of alpha or paired-chain data limited detectable features. Several of the top co-occurrence clusters appeared to be linked to parvovirus B19, influenza, CMV and Epstein-Barr virus, according to a later analysis. Three of the identified cytomegalovirus-associated TCR beta chains were confirmed in vitro to be specific for cytomegalovirus antigens. A later analysis found that most CMV-associated TCR beta chains appeared HLA-restricted, with HLA associations seemingly driven largely by CMV exposure. Across donors, most TCR sequences were observed very rarely, whereas some public TCRs were present in many individuals. Some IMGT-functional V segments, including TRBV6-2 and TRBV6-3, could not be distinguished by the 87-base-pair reads and were therefore excluded.

This TCR derives from a woman aged 18 to 35 in good health and CMV-seropositive. Source material: PBMCs. The rearrangement joined TRBV7-9 to TRBJ2-4; 8 middle bases align to TRBD2. The nucleotide sequence is given as TGTGCCAGCAGCTTAAGCGGGGGTGCGGCCAAAAACATTCAGTACTTC. It is translated as CASSLSGGAAKNIQYF.